The 22 T cell receptor beta chains below were found in one sample sequenced in a study of T cell changes during pregnancy in multiple sclerosis. Assay: immunoSEQ multiplex PCR; the TCRdb copy retains only in-frame clones and omits some. The sample yields about 33,000 clones, around 93% seen once. Sequencing was performed on CD4+ T cells from peripheral blood mononuclear cells, taken in the third trimester of pregnancy. The receptors come from a female donor in good health, enrolled as a control in a pregnancy study.

The V call is TRBV10-1, the J call TRBJ2-7, with TRBD1 as a possible D gene (5 bases). This CDR3 has 13 residues. V gave up 0 bases and J gave up 8 bases, with 11 bases separating them. Per germline, CDR1 WNHNN and CDR2 SYGVQD (reference sequence). In nucleotides, the CDR3 is TGCGCCAGCAGTGAGTCGACAGCTTGGAAGCAGTACTTC. Its protein product is CASSESTAWKQYF.

The chain recombines TRBV30 with TRBJ1-3; D not resolved. V was clipped by 3 bases and J by 4 bases, with 10 bases between them. The germline V gene has CDR1 GTSNPN and CDR2 SVGIG (reference sequence). The CDR3 runs to 13 residues. CDR3 sequence: CAWRLAAGNTIYF. CDR3 sequence (DNA): TGTGCCTGGAGATTAGCGGCGGGAAACACCATATATTTT.

V gene TRBV7-7 combines with J gene TRBJ2-7, with 8 nucleotides matching TRBD1. The CDR3 loop spans 14 amino acids. The trim removed 6 bases at V and 5 bases at J, leaving 9 bases unmatched. Germline V gene sequence: CDR1 SSHAT, CDR2 FNYEAQ (reference sequence). CDR3 sequence reads: CASRLRTGLNEQYF. The CDR3 DNA reads TGTGCCAGCAGACTAAGGACAGGGCTAAACGAGCAGTACTTC.

J is TRBJ2-3 and V is TRBV7-8; D may be TRBD1 (5 bases). This CDR3 is 12 amino acids long. Trimming stripped 5 bases from V and 4 bases from J, with 7 bases between. Germline V gene sequence: CDR1 SGHVS, CDR2 FQNEAQ. Here the CDR3 DNA reads TGTGCCAGCAGCAAAGGGGCAGATACGCAGTATTTT. Translation gives CASSKGADTQYF.

The chain is built from TRBV28 and TRBJ1-4; D perhaps matches TRBD1 (6 bases). Germline assignment: CDR1 MDHEN and CDR2 SYDVKM. The CDR3 totals 19 residues. V lost 8 bases to trimming and J lost 8 bases, with 33 bases between them. CDR3 nucleotides: TGTGCCAGCCGAGTCCCTCCCGAGTCGACCCGGGACAAATTCGAAAAACTGTTTTTT. It codes for CASRVPPESTRDKFEKLFF.

The gene calls are TRBV15 and TRBJ2-7; tentatively, D is TRBD1 (5 bases). V dropped 2 bases and J dropped 5 bases, with 7 bases sitting between them. The CDR3 contains 12 residues. CDR1 is LNHNV, CDR2 YYDKDF, per germline (reference sequence). CDR3 DNA sequence: TGTGCCACCAGCAGACCCAGGGACGAGCAGTACTTC. Its translation: CATSRPRDEQYF.

The chain uses TRBV5-1 and TRBJ2-1; D not certain. The CDR3 runs 12 residues. The V end lost 2 bases, the J end lost 7 bases, and 7 bases lay between the germline ends. Germline V lookup: CDR1 SGHRS, CDR2 YFSETQ. Here the CDR3 reads CASSFRGNEQFF. The CDR3 DNA is TGCGCCAGCAGCTTCCGAGGAAATGAGCAGTTCTTC.

The J gene is TRBJ2-1, the V gene TRBV7-6, with 7 bases aligning to TRBD2. In germline, CDR1 is SGHVS, CDR2 FNYEAQ. The CDR3 totals 16 residues. The ends lost 0 bases at V and 3 bases at J; junction bases unmatched: 5. CDR3 in DNA: TGTGCCAGCAGCTTAGCGCCTTCTAGCGGCTACAATGAGCAGTTCTTC. Translation: CASSLAPSSGYNEQFF.

The rearrangement links TRBV7-2 to TRBJ2-3; 7 bases match TRBD2. The CDR3 extends over 17 amino acids. V was pared by 2 bases and J by 0 bases, with 8 bases of the junction left unmatched. Germline V gives CDR1 SGHTA, CDR2 FQGNSA. CDR3 bases: TGTGCCAGCAGCTTACTCCCCCTAGCGGTTAGCACAGATACGCAGTATTTT. It codes for CASSLLPLAVSTDTQYF.

This chain connects TRBV2 to TRBJ1-2; 10 bases map to TRBD1. Germline-derived CDR1 and CDR2 are SNHLY and FYNNEI. The CDR3 has 14 amino acids. With 5 bases clipped from V and 4 bases from J, the junction kept 4 bases outside the gene matches. As DNA, the CDR3 is TGTGCCAGCAGTCCGGGACAGGGGACCTATGGCTACACCTTC. This encodes CASSPGQGTYGYTF.

This chain joins TRBV4-2 and TRBJ1-6; D is unresolved. CDR1 and CDR2 (germline): LGHNA, YNFKEQ. Trimming took 0 bases from V and 5 from J, leaving 17 bases between them. The CDR3 totals 18 residues. CDR3 sequence reads: CASSQEAPTSFNNSPLHF. As DNA, the CDR3 is TGTGCCAGCAGCCAAGAAGCCCCGACATCCTTCAATAATTCACCCCTCCACTTT.

This chain uses TRBV10-2 with TRBJ2-1; 8 nucleotides line up with TRBD1. Germline CDR1 and CDR2: WSHSY and SAAADI. The CDR3 is 14 residues long. Losses at the gene ends were 7 bases for V and 4 bases for J; bases not matched to a gene: 6. The CDR3 spells CASTSDRVYNEQFF. The CDR3 DNA follows: TGCGCCAGCACCTCGGACAGGGTGTACAATGAGCAGTTCTTC.

This rearrangement joins TRBV28 to TRBJ1-2; D perhaps matches TRBD1 (5 bases). The V gene lost 6 bases and the J gene lost 0 bases, with 11 bases spanning the gap. This CDR3 is 14 amino acids long. Germline CDR1 and CDR2: MDHEN and SYDVKM. Written as DNA, the CDR3 is TGTGCCAGCAGGGACACAACCTCTAACTATGGCTACACCTTC. As protein: CASRDTTSNYGYTF.

The V call is TRBV18, the J call TRBJ2-7; D perhaps matches TRBD1 (6 bases). This CDR3 comprises 16 residues. V lost 3 bases, J lost 2 bases, and 17 bases lay in between. In germline, CDR1 is KGHSH, CDR2 LQKENI. The CDR3 sequence is CASSPLRMGTTYEQYF. Here the CDR3 DNA reads TGTGCCAGCTCACCGCTTAGAATGGGGACAACCTACGAGCAGTACTTC.

The CDR3 nucleotides are TGCGCCAGCAGCCAAGTTCCCGGGGAGACCCAGTACTTC. Its protein is CASSQVPGETQYF. The J gene is TRBJ2-5, the V gene TRBV4-1; D not resolved. Trimming stripped 1 base from V and 5 bases from J, with 8 bases between. From germline, CDR1 is MGHRA and CDR2 YSYEKL. The CDR3 is 13 amino acids.

The rearrangement links TRBV11-2 to TRBJ1-1, with a tentative D call TRBD1 (5 bases). CDR3 length: 16 amino acids. CDR1 is SGHAT, CDR2 FQNNGV, per germline. Trimming shortened V by 2 bases and J by 5 bases, and 18 bases separated the two germline ends. CDR3 in amino acids: CASSLLLGQGGTEAFF. CDR3 DNA: TGTGCCAGCAGCTTACTTTTAGGGCAGGGAGGGACTGAAGCTTTCTTT.

The CDR3 nucleotides are TGCAGCGCTATACTCCGGGACAGGGGTTCAGGTGAAAAACTGTTTTTT. It specifies CSAILRDRGSGEKLFF. J is TRBJ1-4 and V is TRBV29-1, with 10 positions matching TRBD1. Per the germline V gene, CDR1 is SQVTM and CDR2 is ANQGSEA. J was trimmed by 7 bases and V by 7 bases; bases with no gene match: 15. The CDR3 spans 16 residues.

J is TRBJ2-6 and V is TRBV7-9; D remains unclear. The length of the CDR3 is 14 residues. Germline V CDR1 and CDR2: SEHNR, FQNEAQ (reference sequence). Deletions cut 1 base from V and 3 bases from J, with 4 bases between. The CDR3 protein is CASSLGGGANVLTF. In nucleotides, the CDR3 is TGTGCCAGCAGCTTAGGAGGTGGGGCCAACGTCCTGACTTTC.

This clone was detected only once. V gene TRBV7-2 combines with J gene TRBJ2-1, with 12 bases aligning to TRBD2. The CDR3 totals 16 residues. Germline loops: CDR1 SGHTA, CDR2 FQGNSA. The J segment lost 7 bases and the V segment lost 1 base, leaving 5 bases of the junction unmatched. The DNA of the CDR3 is TGTGCCAGCAGCTTAGGCCTAGCGGGAGGGGGGAATGAGCAGTTCTTC. This sequence encodes CASSLGLAGGGNEQFF. The full variable domain, in which reference TRBV7-2 and TRBJ2-1 provide the parts outside the CDR3, is GAGVSQSPSNKVTEKGKDVELRCDPISGHTALYWYRQSLGQGLEFLIYFQGNSAPDKSGLPSDRFSAERTGGSVSTLTIQRTQQEDSAVYLCASSLGLAGGGNEQFFGPGTRLTVL.

V and J are TRBV6-1 and TRBJ2-7, with 9 positions matching TRBD1. V shed 3 bases, J shed 3 bases, and the junction held 3 bases outside the gene matches. The germline V gene encodes CDR1 MNHNS and CDR2 SASEGT. This CDR3 spans 14 amino acids. The DNA for the CDR3 is TGTGCCAGCAGTGAGCCGGGACAGGGCTACGAGCAGTACTTC. Amino acid sequence: CASSEPGQGYEQYF.

This chain joins TRBV20-1 and TRBJ2-5; D is ambiguous. Deletions cut 4 bases from V and 5 bases from J, with 8 bases between. The CDR3 length is 11 residues. Looked up from germline, CDR1 is DFQATT and CDR2 is SNEGSKA (reference sequence). In DNA form, the CDR3 reads TGCAGTGCTACCAAGAGTGAGACCCAGTACTTC. The encoded protein is CSATKSETQYF.

The rearrangement links TRBV4-1 to TRBJ1-4; D is undetermined. Germline V lookup: CDR1 MGHRA, CDR2 YSYEKL. The CDR3 runs to 13 residues. V was pared by 2 bases and J by 8 bases, with 9 bases between. In nucleotides, the CDR3 is TGCGCCAGCAGCCAAACGAAAGCGGAAAAACTGTTTTTT. Its protein is CASSQTKAEKLFF.